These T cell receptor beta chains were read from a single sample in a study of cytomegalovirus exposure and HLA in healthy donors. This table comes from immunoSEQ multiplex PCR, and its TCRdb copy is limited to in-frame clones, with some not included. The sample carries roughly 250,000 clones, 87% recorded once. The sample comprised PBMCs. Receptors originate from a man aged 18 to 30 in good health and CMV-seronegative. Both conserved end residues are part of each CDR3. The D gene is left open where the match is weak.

CDR3 protein: CASSVGTGSSNEQFF; CDR3 DNA: TGTGCCAGCAGCGTGGGGACAGGGTCCAGCAATGAGCAGTTCTTC; J gene: TRBJ2-1; V gene: TRBV9; D gene: TRBD1
CDR3 protein: CASSPDSRMLDTQYF; CDR3 DNA: TGTGCCAGCAGCCCGGACAGCAGGATGTTGGATACGCAGTATTTT; J gene: TRBJ2-3; V gene: TRBV5-6; D gene: -
CDR3 protein: CATSGQGSSEAFF; CDR3 DNA: TGTGCCACCAGCGGACAGGGTTCGAGTGAAGCTTTCTTT; J gene: TRBJ1-1; V gene: TRBV15; D gene: TRBD1
CDR3 protein: CASSPTRDTANSPLHF; CDR3 DNA: TGTGCCAGCTCACCGACCCGGGACACTGCTAATTCACCCCTCCACTTT; J gene: TRBJ1-6; V gene: TRBV18; D gene: -
CDR3 protein: CASSDPGGRDTEAFF; CDR3 DNA: TGTGCCAGCAGTGATCCCGGGGGGAGGGACACTGAAGCTTTCTTT; J gene: TRBJ1-1; V gene: TRBV25-1; D gene: -
CDR3 protein: CAISPRQGGDEQFF; CDR3 DNA: TGTGCCATCAGCCCACGACAGGGAGGAGATGAGCAGTTCTTC; J gene: TRBJ2-1; V gene: TRBV10-3; D gene: -
CDR3 protein: CASSLGGTSEYEQYF; CDR3 DNA: TGTGCCAGCAGCTTAGGAGGGACTAGCGAATACGAGCAGTACTTC; J gene: TRBJ2-7; V gene: TRBV7-8; D gene: TRBD2
CDR3 protein: CASTPGQANTGELFF; CDR3 DNA: TGTGCCAGCACCCCGGGACAAGCGAACACCGGGGAGCTGTTTTTT; J gene: TRBJ2-2; V gene: TRBV9; D gene: -
CDR3 protein: CASSQPGQGKYNSPLHF; CDR3 DNA: TGCGCCAGCAGCCAGCCGGGACAGGGGAAATATAATTCACCCCTCCACTTT; J gene: TRBJ1-6; V gene: TRBV4-1; D gene: TRBD1
CDR3 protein: CASSYNSGGAGDTQYF; CDR3 DNA: TGTGCCAGCAGTTATAATAGCGGGGGGGCGGGAGATACGCAGTATTTT; J gene: TRBJ2-3; V gene: TRBV6-5; D gene: TRBD2
CDR3 protein: CATSRNPGQGYYEQYF; CDR3 DNA: TGTGCCACCAGCAGAAACCCGGGACAGGGCTATTACGAGCAGTACTTC; J gene: TRBJ2-7; V gene: TRBV15; D gene: TRBD1
CDR3 protein: CASSSEPQGGNTIYF; CDR3 DNA: TGTGCCAGCAGCTCAGAACCCCAGGGTGGAAACACCATATATTTT; J gene: TRBJ1-3; V gene: TRBV7-2; D gene: -
CDR3 protein: CASSQAREGSYEQYF; CDR3 DNA: TGCGCCAGCAGCCAAGCACGGGAGGGCTCCTACGAGCAGTACTTC; J gene: TRBJ2-7; V gene: TRBV4-3; D gene: TRBD2